The entry that follows covers one T cell receptor (beta chain) sequence. Germline CDR1 and CDR2: MNHEY and SMNVEV (reference sequence). V lost 2 bases, J lost 7 bases, and 9 bases stayed unmatched. The length of the CDR3 is 15 residues. The data were obtained in a study of radiation and T cells in renal cell carcinoma. Overall study: Nephrectomy followed 15 Gy stereotactic body radiation by 4 weeks.

Method: immunoSEQ multiplex PCR; TCRdb's copy keeps in-frame clones and lacks some. The data show roughly 100,000 clones, about 88% seen once. Documented time point: baseline pretreatment blood. Treatment reported: 15 Gy SBRT to primary tumor, nephrectomy 4 weeks later. Blood was sampled at baseline, 2 weeks and 4 weeks after SBRT. This specimen consisted of blood, obtained from a patient whose treatment included radiotherapy and nephrectomy. The rearrangement joins TRBV27 to TRBJ1-2, with 8 bases lining up with TRBD1. This clonotype was obtained from a man aged 50 to 60 with renal cell carcinoma. CDR3 sequence: CASSLIGTGWAGYTF. In DNA form, the CDR3 reads TGTGCCAGCAGTTTAATAGGGACAGGCTGGGCTGGCTACACCTTC.